This T cell receptor beta chain was sequenced during a study of early T cells in non-severe SARS-CoV-2 infection. MiXCR, applied by TCRdb to the 5' RACE reads, yields one record per CDR3 protein. The sample holds 50,000 to 65,000 distinct CDR3 sequences, around 7.7% seen once. This clonotype has a handful of counts. V dropped 6 bases and J dropped 4; count of bases not matched to a gene: 4. CDR1 LGHNA and CDR2 YNFKEQ come from the germline V gene. CDR3 size: 14 residues. The chain is built from TRBV4-2 and TRBJ2-2, with TRBD2 matching 8 bases. Sequencing was performed on whole blood, taken at baseline. This TCR was recovered from an adult who was a healthcare worker with PCR-confirmed SARS-CoV-2 infection or an uninfected control (not recorded which). The CDR3, as DNA: TGTGCCAGCAGTAGCGGGAAGGGCACCGGGGAGCTGTTTTTT. The encoded protein is CASSSGKGTGELFF.